Reported below is one T cell receptor beta chain. Its antigen is unidentified. Amplification of TCR beta CDR3 regions was performed using RNA transcripts as template. The HTBI primer set drove a first-round RT-PCR of the TCR CDR3. MiXCR, applied by TCRdb to the multiplex PCR reads, yields one record per CDR3 protein. The data contain a few hundred thousand distinct CDR3 sequences, roughly 13% of them singletons. The entry originates in a study of T cells in Graves' hyperthyroidism and ophthalmopathy. General study points: Ophthalmopathy prediction by the model preceded onset by a median about 6.5 months. Most thyroid clonotypes expanded above 0.001 were also detected in blood.

Uncontrolled infection, other autoimmune disease, pregnancy or lactation barred patients from enrollment. Cells are PBMCs isolated from more than 8.5 ml of fresh blood. Germline V CDR1 and CDR2: SGDLS, YYNGEE. The CDR3 loop spans 15 amino acids. With V trimmed by 3 bases and J by 1 base, 5 bases remained unmatched. The receptor comes from a woman in her 40s with Graves' ophthalmopathy. The sequenced sample was blood. This chain joins TRBV9 and TRBJ2-3; 7 positions agree with TRBD2. The DNA for the CDR3 is TGTGCCAGCAGCGCACTGGGGGGGGGCACAGATACGCAGTATTTT. Protein product: CASSALGGGTDTQYF.